The sequence of this T cell receptor (beta chain) was determined in a study of T cells in narcolepsy. V lost 6 bases to trimming and J lost 4 bases, with 15 bases between them. The CDR3 contains 15 residues. CDR1 is SNHLY, CDR2 FYNNEI, per germline. The table came from immunoSEQ multiplex PCR; TCRdb's copy has only in-frame clones and leaves some out. The profile shows 30,000 to 45,000 clones, 70% to 85% of them singletons. This sequence joins TRBV2 and TRBJ1-4, with a tentative D call TRBD1 (5 bases). The sequenced material came from CD45RA- memory CD4+ T cells from PBMCs. This sequence originates from a human donor with narcolepsy. This CDR3 is CASSARGGDNEKLFF. CDR3 DNA sequence: TGTGCCAGCAGCGCTAGGGGAGGGGATAATGAAAAACTGTTTTTT.